The clone carrying this T cell receptor beta chain was seen a single time. These data are taken from a study of blood T cell repertoires in COVID-19. The overall study: Acute and convalescent COVID-19 specimens originated in the United States, Italy and Spain.

Authors' methods: Amplification of reference gene primers was used by the study to estimate nucleated cell counts. The repertoire was sequenced with immunoSEQ multiplex PCR; TCRdb's copy has only in-frame clones and lacks some. The V and J calls and clone size were taken over from that table, and D and trimming were inferred from the DNA. The data hold about 440,000 clones, with about 89% observed a single time. The V gene end was trimmed by 1 base and the J gene end by 4 bases; junction bases not matched to a gene: 8. The CDR3 runs to 16 residues. CDR1 SGHTA and CDR2 FQGNSA come from the germline V gene.

The TCR originated in a woman aged 25 to 39 with acute or convalescent COVID-19. The sample comprised peripheral blood. This chain connects TRBV7-2 to TRBJ2-5, with 8 bases identical to TRBD1. CDR3 amino acids: CASSLGPGGVGETQYF. The CDR3 DNA is TGTGCCAGCAGCTTAGGTCCAGGGGGCGTTGGAGAGACCCAGTACTTC.